A single sample gave rise to the 2 T cell receptor beta chains below, sequenced in a study of regulatory T cells in long-lasting Graves disease (dated by TCRdb to the early 2020s). The time point label corresponds to: newly diagnosed GD, antithyroid drugs for less than 3 months. For both TCR sequencing and RNA sequencing, RNA was extracted from PBMCs in TRIzol. The library came from multiplex PCR. TCRdb names Illumina HiSeq 4000 as the instrument used. CDR3 regions were amplified by Arm-PCR with iRepertoire HTBI primers to construct TCR beta libraries. TCRdb reprocessing: public reads trimmed at Q25 with fastp, clones called with MiXCR, in-frame beta chains kept. All rows with the same CDR3 protein become a single entry with the most common DNA and genes. In this sample the table shows approximately 230,000 distinct CDR3 sequences, around 16% of which occur a single time. Around 21% of the sample comes from the top ten.

The specimen comprised peripheral blood mononuclear cells (PBMCs), sampled at new diagnosis, from a patient treated with antithyroid drugs. Receptor source: a female donor with Graves disease.

In its sample, this clonotype was seen many times. The chain couples TRBV11-2 to TRBJ2-5; weak D call: TRBD2 (6 bases). CDR3 length equals 15 residues. V lost 5 bases and J 1 base, leaving 14 bases between the germline ends. The germline V gene encodes CDR1 SGHAT and CDR2 FQNNGV. Written as DNA, the CDR3 is TGTGCCAGCAGCAGGGCCCGGAGGGTCCAAGAGACCCAGTACTTC. It codes for CASSRARRVQETQYF.

This clonotype was recorded many times. This chain connects TRBV6-1 to TRBJ1-1; D call uncertain. Germline V lookup: CDR1 MNHNS, CDR2 SASEGT. Trimming took off 10 bases at V and 0 bases at J, with 18 bases between the two ends. The CDR3 spans 15 residues. The chain's CDR3 is CATALEGRMNTEAFF. The CDR3 coding sequence is TGTGCCACCGCCCTTGAAGGCAGGATGAACACTGAAGCTTTCTTT.